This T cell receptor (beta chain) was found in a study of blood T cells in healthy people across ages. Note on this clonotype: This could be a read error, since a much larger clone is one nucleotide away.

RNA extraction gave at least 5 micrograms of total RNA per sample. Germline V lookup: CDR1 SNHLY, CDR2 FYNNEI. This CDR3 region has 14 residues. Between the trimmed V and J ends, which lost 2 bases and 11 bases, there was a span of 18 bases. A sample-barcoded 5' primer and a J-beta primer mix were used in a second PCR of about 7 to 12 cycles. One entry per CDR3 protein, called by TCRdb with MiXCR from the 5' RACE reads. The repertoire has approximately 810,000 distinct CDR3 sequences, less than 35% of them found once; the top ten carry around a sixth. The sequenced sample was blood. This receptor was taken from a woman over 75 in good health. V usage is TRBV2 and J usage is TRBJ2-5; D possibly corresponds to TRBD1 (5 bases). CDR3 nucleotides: TGTGCCAGCAGTGAAAGGGGTCCACAAGATGAGCAGTACTTC. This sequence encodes CASSERGPQDEQYF.